This passage covers 5 T cell receptor beta chains from one sample sequenced in a study of cytomegalovirus exposure and HLA in healthy donors. The PCR had 60 Vbeta and 13 Jbeta primers. Produced via immunoSEQ multiplex PCR; TCRdb's table is partial and in-frame only. The table shows approximately 130,000 clones, with about 75% occurring only once. The sample taken for sequencing was PBMCs. The receptors were gathered from a woman aged 40 to 50 in good health and CMV-seropositive.

The V gene is TRBV5-4, the J gene TRBJ1-4, with 8 bases lining up with TRBD1. V shed 4 bases, J shed 8 bases, and the junction held 10 bases outside the gene matches. CDR1 and CDR2 from the germline V gene are SGHNT and YYREEE (reference sequence). This CDR3 is built from 15 residues. CDR3 region: CASSPRTGRDEKLFF. DNA for the CDR3: TGTGCCAGCAGCCCCAGGACAGGGAGAGACGAAAAACTGTTTTTT.

This sequence joins TRBV30 and TRBJ2-2, with a tentative D call TRBD2 (6 bases). Deletions cut 4 bases from V and 4 bases from J, with 16 bases between. CDR3 length: 15 amino acids. Per the germline V gene, CDR1 is GTSNPN and CDR2 is SVGIG (reference sequence). CDR3 nucleotide sequence: TGTGCCTGGAAGCCGGGACTTTGGGGCACCGGGGAGCTGTTTTTT. Translated: CAWKPGLWGTGELFF.

The chain joins TRBV30 to TRBJ1-1, with D uncertain. The V end lost 0 bases, the J end lost 0 bases, and 8 bases lay between the germline ends. Germline loops: CDR1 GTSNPN, CDR2 SVGIG (reference sequence). The CDR3 spans 14 residues. The DNA for the CDR3 is TGTGCCTGGAGTGTACATTTGATGAACACTGAAGCTTTCTTT. It is translated as CAWSVHLMNTEAFF.

This clone was counted once. The chain carries TRBV19 and TRBJ2-7; 7 bases line up with TRBD2. V shed 2 bases, J shed 3 bases, and the junction held 10 bases outside the gene matches. CDR3 length: 16 amino acids. CDR1 is LNHDA, CDR2 SQIVND, per germline (reference sequence). The CDR3 loop is CASSIRASGRGYEQYF. The CDR3 region has the DNA TGTGCCAGTAGTATAAGGGCTAGCGGACGGGGCTACGAGCAGTACTTC.

This clone occurred a few times. This chain links TRBV4-3 with TRBJ2-7, with 8 positions matching TRBD2. CDR1 and CDR2 (germline): LGHNA, YSLEER. V dropped 0 bases and J dropped 1; count of bases not matched to a gene: 2. The CDR3 contains 15 residues. The CDR3 here is CASSQDQRGSYEQYF. The CDR3 nucleotides read TGCGCCAGCAGCCAAGATCAGCGGGGGTCCTACGAGCAGTACTTC.